This T cell receptor (beta chain) was observed in a study of cytomegalovirus exposure and HLA in healthy donors (dated 2017 in TCRdb). As for the study more broadly: In an earlier analysis of under 750 of the donors, 276 Gb of sequence data and 90 million to 120 million unique TCR beta sequences from about 190 million T cells were reported. An early release covering about 600 HLA-typed donors comprised 250 to 350 gigabases of sequencing data and around 85 million unique TCR sequences. Of the 398 genotyped donors, over 70% fell in the genetic ancestry cluster associated with self-reported Caucasian donors. The aim of the study was to test whether cataloging public T cell receptors could identify signatures of past pathogen exposure. The study used immunosequencing to profile the T cell repertoires of approximately 690 subjects and linked those repertoires to cytomegalovirus serostatus. A separate validation cohort of approximately 130 different subjects was used in addition to the roughly 620-subject first cohort. To predict cytomegalovirus infection status, the study brought together high-throughput TCR immunosequencing, statistical association of individual TCRs with disease status, and machine learning. A later analysis re-examined previously published TCR beta repertoires from 600 to 700 donors and added high-resolution HLA genotyping to investigate patterns of TCR occurrence. The later analysis used no new phenotypic data to find candidate immune exposures, relying instead on TCR beta sequences and their occurrence across donors. In an earlier analysis of over 550 of the donors, high-throughput TCR beta sequencing was used to judge whether each TCR beta V gene segment behaved as functional or pseudogenic. Donor age, sex, ethnicity and CMV serostatus were compiled together with the repertoire data. A later genetic analysis took genome-wide SNP genotypes for about 65% of the roughly 670 donors and used that subset as a discovery cohort. Every discovery cohort repertoire had been produced on one sequencing platform. HLA typing included class I and class II loci at four-digit resolution. Typing coverage varied by locus: roughly 629-630 donors for A, B, C, DRB1 and DQB1; under 550 for DQA1; approximately 570 for DPA1; more than 450 for DPB1. Roughly 5 DR-DQ haplotypes were handled as single units for association and clustering, since linkage in the cohort was strong. Among under 450 genotyped donors of the cohort, an average of about 240,000 unique TCR beta nucleotide sequences were sequenced per donor, 15% to 20% of them non-productive.

CDR1 SGHTA and CDR2 FQGNSA were looked up in the germline V gene. There are 16 amino acids in the CDR3, from cysteine to phenylalanine inclusive. Left in the record is the CDR3 DNA by itself, 48 bases read in frame from the first base. Relative to germline, V is 1 base shorter and J is 2 bases shorter, with 15 bases between their ends. In its sample, this clone was seen once. No cognate antigen has been identified for it. Per-base quality was not reported, and no clone a single base away is much larger than it. The library was built by means of the immunoSEQ multiplex PCR assay. A mixture of 60 forward primers for TCR Vbeta segments and 13 reverse primers for TCR Jbeta segments was used in the multiplex PCR. A multiplex PCR assay on genomic DNA amplified the CDR3 region of rearranged TCR beta genes. The amplified TCR beta libraries were sequenced on the Illumina HiSeq System as 87-base-pair reads. As for the authors' bioinformatics: In a later analysis, tens of millions of unique TCR beta chains were counted across the 650 to 750 repertoires, and approximately 11 million of these chains were shared by at least two donors. A nearest-neighbor algorithm error-corrected the raw reads and collapsed the reads into unique sequences, merging closely related sequences to remove PCR and sequencing errors. To assign V, D and J gene segments, CDR3 sequences were aligned to IMGT reference sequences. For a sequence to be retained, a match of at least six nucleotides was required to both a V gene segment and a J gene segment. Rearrangements were classified as productive when the CDR3 lacked stop codons and remained in frame with V and J, and all other rearrangements were classified as non-productive. CDR3 was defined according to IMGT convention as the region running from the second conserved V-encoded cysteine to the conserved J-encoded phenylalanine. The earlier analysis of a few hundred of the donors excluded sequences that lacked an unambiguous match to a single V gene segment. An earlier analysis of 587 of the donors classified V segments as functional when productive rearrangements were above 56.7% and as segregating when the standard deviation between donors was above 5%. A statistical classification framework was developed to diagnose cytomegalovirus status using the catalog of TCR beta chain sequences. In a later analysis, V and J genes were assigned by comparing TCR nucleotide sequences against IMGT/GENE-DB human TR gene sequences. In a later analysis, CDR3 sequences and most-parsimonious VDJ recombination scenarios were assigned using the TCRdist pipeline. In a later analysis, every TCR beta chain was defined by the combination of its CDR3 amino acid sequence and its V-gene family, and reads without a unique V-gene family were dropped. To address suspected cross-contamination and a sequencing artifact, a later analysis removed some 620 highly shared, low-generation-probability nucleotide sequences. For each public chain, a later analysis derived a clonal expansion index from normalized ranks of inferred template counts within each repertoire. In a later analysis, generation probabilities were computed using a VDJ recombination model fitted to out-of-frame rearrangements, and the results were checked against IGoR. In a later analysis, TCR-TCR, TCR-HLA and TCR-CMV co-occurrence was scored with hypergeometric tests, and a repertoire-size bias correction was applied to TCR pairs. In a later analysis, false discovery rates were estimated by permuting HLA or CMV assignments 20 times. In a later analysis, co-occurring TCRs were grouped using DBSCAN, and TCRdist sequence similarity was added for clustering within HLA-allele-positive subsets. Repertoires with fewer than 30,000 or more than 120,000 public chains were left out of co-occurrence clustering, as were a few repertoires with anomalous nucleotide sharing. The table comes from immuneACCESS by way of TCRdb, which keeps in-frame sequences with V and J called. Part of the clones is missing from these tables; in studies checked, under half for an unresolved V gene and the rest for unknown reasons. The DNA was the basis for D and trimming; V, J and clone size are from that table. The sample table lists just over 150,000 clones, around nine tenths of them with a count of one. The ten biggest clones cover roughly 1.8% of the sample.

The cohort was made up of roughly 670 healthy bone marrow donors. Cohort members were all nominally healthy when sampled, although unrecorded immune exposures were likely present. The donor tested CMV seronegative and was one of the 352 seronegative cohort members. A peripheral blood sample was collected from each donor, and TCR beta sequencing was performed on peripheral blood mononuclear cells. The Qiagen DNeasy Blood Extraction Kit was used to extract genomic DNA from the blood cell samples. The research as a whole found: Most CMV-associated TCR beta chains appeared to be HLA-restricted in a later analysis, and the HLA associations seemed to be driven largely by CMV exposure. While some public TCRs were present in many individuals, most TCR sequences turned up only very rarely across donors. A later genetic analysis reported fewer N-insertions in productive TCRs among donors in an Asian-associated ancestry cluster than the approximately 670-donor mean. The classifier was reported to diagnose cytomegalovirus status with high specificity and sensitivity in both the original cohort and the validation cohort. Roughly uniform sequencing depth across donors was assumed in presence/absence analyses, although this assumption may not hold. A group of highly shared sequence variants was considered likely to be a technical artifact of the sequencing pipeline. In a later analysis, the rate of TCR association differed among HLA loci, with DRB1 alleles having the most associated TCRs and HLA-C alleles having the fewest. A further reported finding was that TCR beta sequences accurately predicted the HLA-A and HLA-B alleles for most subjects in the first cohort. At a false discovery rate of 0.05, a later analysis linked roughly 17,000 TCR beta sequences to specific HLA alleles. Strong co-occurrence of HLA alleles, especially DR and DQ, made assigning TCR associations to individual alleles difficult. In vitro tests confirmed that three of the cytomegalovirus-associated TCR beta chains recognize cytomegalovirus antigens. In an earlier analysis of 587 of the donors, most TCR beta V segments appeared in productive rearrangements about 87% or about 30% of the time, broadly matching IMGT annotations. The study listed 164 TCR beta chains as associated with cytomegalovirus. The earlier analysis of some 560 of the donors excluded approximately 15 rarely observed V segments, including chromosome 9 orphons, because counts were too low. HLA typing was unavailable for some donors at each locus, so association tests used only the typed subset. The only immune exposure information available for the cohort was CMV serostatus. In this cohort, only TCR beta chains were sequenced, and detectable features were limited by the absence of alpha or paired-chain data. Compared with equally common non-associated chains, HLA-associated TCR beta chains in a later analysis were more clonally expanded and had lower generation probabilities. Linkage disequilibrium might explain the correlated functional status among segregating V segments, but an unknown experimental factor could not be excluded. In a later analysis, several top co-occurrence clusters were reported to appear linked to parvovirus B19, influenza, CMV and Epstein-Barr virus. Because the 87-base-pair reads could not distinguish some IMGT-functional V segments, including TRBV6-2 and TRBV6-3, those segments were excluded. A later genetic analysis associated a missense DCLRE1C variant with V-gene and J-gene trimming of TCR beta chains, and an independent cohort replicated the association. According to the authors, the approach could potentially be generalized to other disease states and immunological phenotypes.

The source material was PBMCs. The sequence links TRBV7-2 to TRBJ2-7; possibly the D gene is TRBD2, per 6 matching bases. The clonotype comes from a woman aged 18-29 years in good health and CMV-seronegative. The CDR3 here reads CASSLGLGGGTYEQYF. The nucleotides read TGTGCCAGCAGCTTAGGATTGGGGGGTGGGACCTACGAGCAGTACTTC.